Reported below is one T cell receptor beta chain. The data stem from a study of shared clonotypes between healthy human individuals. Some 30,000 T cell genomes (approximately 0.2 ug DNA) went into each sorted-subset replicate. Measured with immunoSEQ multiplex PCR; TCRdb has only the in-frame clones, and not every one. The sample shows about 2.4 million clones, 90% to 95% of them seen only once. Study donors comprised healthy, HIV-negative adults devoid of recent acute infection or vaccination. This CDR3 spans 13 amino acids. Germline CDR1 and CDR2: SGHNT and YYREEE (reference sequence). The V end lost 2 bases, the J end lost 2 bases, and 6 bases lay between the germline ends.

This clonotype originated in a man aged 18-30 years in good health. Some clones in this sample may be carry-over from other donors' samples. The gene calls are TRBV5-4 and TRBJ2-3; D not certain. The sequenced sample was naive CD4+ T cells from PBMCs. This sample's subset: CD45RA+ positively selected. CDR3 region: CASSFPVTDTQYF. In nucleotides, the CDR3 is TGTGCCAGCAGCTTCCCCGTCACAGATACGCAGTATTTT.